One sample yielded the 24 T cell receptor beta chains listed below, sequenced in a study of CD8 T cells in Susac syndrome. It was with random hexamers that 0.5 to 1 ug RNA was reverse transcribed. Via MiXCR, TCRdb re-called the immunoSEQ multiplex PCR reads, giving one row per CDR3 protein. The table includes more than 150,000 distinct CDR3 sequences, 90% to 95% detected once. The sequenced sample was CD4+ T cells from PBMCs. The receptors here all came from a human donor in good health.

In its sample, this clonotype was seen once. The chain carries TRBV4-3 and TRBJ2-3; D remains unclear. This CDR3 spans 15 amino acids. Germline V gene lookup returns CDR1 LGHNA and CDR2 YSLEER. Trimming stripped 2 bases from V and 0 bases from J, with 9 bases between. DNA for the CDR3: TGCGCCAGCAGCCAAATGTTACTTAGCACAGATACGCAGTATTTT. Its protein is CASSQMLLSTDTQYF.

The chain employs TRBV29-1 and TRBJ1-1; D is ambiguous. CDR1 SQVTM and CDR2 ANQGSEA come from the germline V gene. The CDR3 has 15 residues. V was clipped by 4 bases and J by 0 bases, with 15 bases between them. CDR3 amino acids: CSVVPGSRMNTEAFF. The CDR3 DNA reads as TGCAGCGTTGTCCCCGGGTCCAGAATGAACACTGAAGCTTTCTTT.

This clonotype was found once. The chain is built from TRBV7-6 and TRBJ2-1; D is perhaps TRBD2 (6 bases). Germline V lookup: CDR1 SGHVS, CDR2 FNYEAQ. V gave up 5 bases and J gave up 0 bases, with 8 bases separating them. There are 14 residues in the CDR3. CDR3 protein: CASSQTSSYNEQFF. CDR3 sequence (DNA): TGTGCCAGCAGCCAGACTAGCTCCTACAATGAGCAGTTCTTC.

The chain has TRBV28 and TRBJ2-2; D gene ambiguous. The V gene's germline CDR1 is MDHEN and CDR2 SYDVKM. Trimming shortened V by 2 bases and J by 7 bases, and 8 bases separated the two germline ends. The CDR3 runs 13 residues. The CDR3 coding sequence is TGTGCCAGCAGTTTAATCTTCGTCGGGGAGCTGTTTTTT. Encoded protein: CASSLIFVGELFF.

The rearrangement links TRBV29-1 to TRBJ1-1; no clear D. CDR1 and CDR2 from the germline V gene are SQVTM and ANQGSEA. Trimming removed 4 bases from V and 0 bases from J, with 9 bases in between. The CDR3 spans 13 residues. The CDR3 coding sequence is TGCAGCGTTGGCGGTATCCTGAACACTGAAGCTTTCTTT. This codes for CSVGGILNTEAFF.

The rearrangement links TRBV19 to TRBJ1-5; no reliable D call. V gave up 6 bases and J gave up 5 bases, with 8 bases separating them. Germline values: CDR1 LNHDA, CDR2 SQIVND (reference sequence). This CDR3 is built from 12 residues. CDR3 loop: CASRDGDQPQHF. For the CDR3, the DNA is TGTGCCAGTAGGGACGGCGATCAGCCCCAGCATTTT.

The J gene is TRBJ1-1, the V gene TRBV20-1; 8 bases match TRBD1. Germline loops: CDR1 DFQATT, CDR2 SNEGSKA (reference sequence). The CDR3 is made up of 14 amino acids. Trimming at V came to 6 bases and at J to 0 bases, leaving 6 bases not matched to a gene. The DNA for the CDR3 is TGCAGTGCCTACGAGACAGGGGTGAACACTGAAGCTTTCTTT. It specifies CSAYETGVNTEAFF.

V and J are TRBV24-1 and TRBJ2-1, with TRBD1 matching over 10 bases. This CDR3 comprises 15 residues. Germline values: CDR1 KGHDR, CDR2 SFDVKD. Trimming at V came to 3 bases and at J to 7 bases, leaving 5 bases not matched to a gene. CDR3 protein: CATSDGGQGKNEQFF. Here the CDR3 DNA reads TGTGCCACCAGTGATGGGGGACAGGGGAAGAATGAGCAGTTCTTC.

The rearrangement uses TRBV29-1 and TRBJ2-1; possible D gene TRBD2, 6 bases. Germline-derived CDR1 and CDR2 are SQVTM and ANQGSEA. The CDR3 runs 14 residues. Trimming cost V 1 base and J 6 bases, with 13 bases left between them. The DNA for the CDR3 is TGCAGCGTTGAAGTGGGGTACGGGGGCAATGAGCAGTTCTTC. This encodes CSVEVGYGGNEQFF.

V is TRBV20-1 and J is TRBJ2-5, with 7 bases identical to TRBD1. The trim removed 6 bases at V and 3 bases at J, leaving 4 bases unmatched. This CDR3 has 12 amino acids. Germline V CDR1 and CDR2: DFQATT, SNEGSKA (reference sequence). CDR3 bases: TGCAGTGCAGCCGGGACAGAAGAGACCCAGTACTTC. Translating it yields CSAAGTEETQYF.

This chain links TRBV5-4 with TRBJ1-2; no firm D call. Trimming cost V 0 bases and J 7 bases, with 16 bases left between them. This CDR3 spans 15 amino acids. Germline CDR1 reads SGHNT; CDR2 reads YYREEE (reference sequence). CDR3 in amino acids: CASSLAEVQRPGYTF. For the CDR3, the DNA is TGTGCCAGCAGCTTGGCCGAGGTCCAAAGGCCTGGCTACACCTTC.

The rearrangement joins TRBV20-1 to TRBJ2-6, with 10 bases identical to TRBD1. The CDR3 extends over 18 amino acids. Germline-derived CDR1 and CDR2 are DFQATT and SNEGSKA (reference sequence). Unmatched junction bases numbered 6, after V lost 0 bases and J lost 1 base. The CDR3 bases are TGCAGTGCTAGAGAAGACGGGACAGGGGCTTCTGGGGCCAACGTCCTGACTTTC. The encoded protein is CSAREDGTGASGANVLTF.

The gene calls are TRBV15 and TRBJ2-5; D unresolved. This CDR3 contains 13 residues. Germline V gene lookup returns CDR1 LNHNV and CDR2 YYDKDF (reference sequence). Deletions cut 1 base from V and 5 bases from J, with 8 bases between. The CDR3 region is CATSRAVPETQYF. DNA of the CDR3: TGTGCCACCAGCAGAGCAGTTCCGGAGACCCAGTACTTC.

This rearrangement joins TRBV5-1 to TRBJ1-2; D gene ambiguous. The germline V and J ends were trimmed by 0 bases and 6 bases, with 9 bases remaining between them. Looked up from germline, CDR1 is SGHRS and CDR2 is YFSETQ. CDR3 size: 13 residues. CDR3 sequence (DNA): TGCGCCAGCAGCTTGGATACCCCTCATGGCTACACCTTC. Encoded protein: CASSLDTPHGYTF.

V and J are TRBV7-9 and TRBJ2-1; D may be TRBD2 (6 bases). V was clipped by 3 bases and J by 9 bases, with 15 bases between them. The length of the CDR3 is 14 residues. Germline V gene data show CDR1 as SEHNR and CDR2 as FQNEAQ (reference sequence). For the CDR3, the DNA is TGTGCCAGCAGCTTGGAGGGTCGCGAGGGTGAGCAGTTCTTC. It is translated as CASSLEGREGEQFF.

CDR3 sequence: CATSRGPGKLFF. Written as DNA, the CDR3 is TGTGCCACCAGCAGGGGACCCGGGAAACTGTTTTTT. The chain recombines TRBV15 with TRBJ1-4, with TRBD1 as a possible D gene (5 bases). This CDR3 spans 12 amino acids. Per germline, CDR1 LNHNV and CDR2 YYDKDF (reference sequence). With 3 bases removed from V and 11 bases from J, the gap between germline ends came to 10 bases.

J is TRBJ1-5 and V is TRBV28; D is undetermined. V lost 2 bases, J lost 0 bases, and 8 bases lay in between. The CDR3 has 15 residues. The germline gives CDR1 MDHEN, CDR2 SYDVKM. CDR3 loop: CASSLRLNSNQPQHF. CDR3 nucleotides: TGTGCCAGCAGTTTACGTTTGAATAGCAATCAGCCCCAGCATTTT.

This clonotype was observed a single time. The J gene is TRBJ1-5, the V gene TRBV3-1; TRBD1 matches at 11 bases. This CDR3 is 14 amino acids long. Germline V gene lookup returns CDR1 LGHDT and CDR2 YNNKEL (reference sequence). Germline trimming cut 5 bases from V and 10 bases from J; bases unmatched to any gene: 7. DNA of the CDR3: TGTGCCAGCAGCTACGGGACAGGGGGAGCCCCCCAGCATTTT. This codes for CASSYGTGGAPQHF.

This chain connects TRBV9 to TRBJ2-7; 7 bases map to TRBD1. Trimming removed 3 bases from V and 6 bases from J; junction bases left unmatched: 6. The germline CDR1 and CDR2 sequences are SGDLS and YYNGEE. CDR3 length: 13 amino acids. The CDR3 DNA is TGTGCCAGCAGCGCCCTGACAGGGAGCGAGCAGTACTTC. The encoded protein is CASSALTGSEQYF.

The rearrangement uses TRBV5-1 and TRBJ2-3; 9 bases fit TRBD2. The CDR3 contains 14 residues. Germline CDR1 and CDR2: SGHRS and YFSETQ. Unmatched junction bases numbered 6, after V lost 4 bases and J lost 6 bases. The DNA of the CDR3 is TGCGCCAGCAGCCTCAGCGGGGGGTTCGATACGCAGTATTTT. Protein: CASSLSGGFDTQYF.

The rearrangement links TRBV7-9 to TRBJ2-7, with TRBD1 identical over 7 bases. The CDR3 totals 14 residues. The J segment lost 7 bases and the V segment lost 6 bases, leaving 12 bases of the junction unmatched. Germline CDR1 reads SEHNR; CDR2 reads FQNEAQ (reference sequence). Written as DNA, the CDR3 is TGTGCCAGCAGTACCGAGACAGGGTTCAAGGAGCAGTACTTC. Translating it yields CASSTETGFKEQYF.

J is TRBJ1-1 and V is TRBV20-1, with D tentatively TRBD1 (6 bases). V lost 1 base and J lost 0, with 9 bases in between. In germline, CDR1 is DFQATT, CDR2 SNEGSKA (reference sequence). The CDR3 has 14 residues. Here the CDR3 DNA reads TGCAGTGCTAGAGGGACAGCTATGAACACTGAAGCTTTCTTT. Amino acid sequence: CSARGTAMNTEAFF.

The V gene is TRBV6-5, the J gene TRBJ2-5; D tentatively fits TRBD1 or TRBD2 (5 bases each). The CDR3 has 14 residues. The V gene lost 6 bases and the J gene lost 5 bases, with 16 bases spanning the gap. CDR1 and CDR2 (germline): MNHEY, SVGAGI. The CDR3 DNA follows: TGTGCCAGCAGCAACCGGGGCCCACGGGAGACCCAGTACTTC. Protein product: CASSNRGPRETQYF.

The rearrangement links TRBV29-1 to TRBJ2-3, with D possibly matching TRBD1 (5 bases). The CDR3 consists of 13 residues. Germline CDR1 is SQVTM and CDR2 is ANQGSEA. V was trimmed by 4 bases and J by 3 bases, leaving 11 bases between them. CDR3 sequence reads: CSVGWGRTDTQYF. For the CDR3, the DNA is TGCAGCGTTGGATGGGGCAGAACAGATACGCAGTATTTT.